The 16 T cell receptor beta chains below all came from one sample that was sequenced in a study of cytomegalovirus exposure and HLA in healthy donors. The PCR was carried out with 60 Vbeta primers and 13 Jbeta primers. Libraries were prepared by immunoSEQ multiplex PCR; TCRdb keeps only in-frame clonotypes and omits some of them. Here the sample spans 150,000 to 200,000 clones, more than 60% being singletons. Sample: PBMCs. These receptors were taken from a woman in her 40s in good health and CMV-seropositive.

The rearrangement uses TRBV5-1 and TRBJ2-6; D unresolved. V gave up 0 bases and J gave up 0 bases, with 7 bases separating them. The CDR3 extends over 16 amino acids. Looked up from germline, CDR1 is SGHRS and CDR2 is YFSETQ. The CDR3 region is CASSLGSSSGANVLTF. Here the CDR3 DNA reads TGCGCCAGCAGCTTGGGGTCTAGCTCTGGGGCCAACGTCCTGACTTTC.

CDR3 DNA sequence: TGTGCCAGCAGCCTTGGGGCGGCGCACTCTGGAAACACCATATATTTT. This codes for CASSLGAAHSGNTIYF. The chain employs TRBV11-2 and TRBJ1-3, with D possibly being TRBD1 (5 bases). Trimming stripped 5 bases from V and 0 bases from J, with 14 bases between. The CDR3 runs to 16 residues. Germline V gene data show CDR1 as SGHAT and CDR2 as FQNNGV.

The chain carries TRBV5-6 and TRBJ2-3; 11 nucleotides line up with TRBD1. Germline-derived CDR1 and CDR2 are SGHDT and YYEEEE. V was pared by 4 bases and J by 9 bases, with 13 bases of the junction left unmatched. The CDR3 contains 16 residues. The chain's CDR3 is CASSTPGQGARRTQYF. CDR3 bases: TGTGCCAGCAGCACCCCCGGACAGGGGGCAAGGCGAACGCAGTATTTT.

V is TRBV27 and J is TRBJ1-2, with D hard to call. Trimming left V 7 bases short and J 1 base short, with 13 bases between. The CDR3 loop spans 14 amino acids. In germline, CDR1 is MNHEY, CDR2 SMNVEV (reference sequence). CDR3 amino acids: CASTQLRGNYGYTF. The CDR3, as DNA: TGTGCCAGCACCCAATTGCGGGGTAACTATGGCTACACCTTC.

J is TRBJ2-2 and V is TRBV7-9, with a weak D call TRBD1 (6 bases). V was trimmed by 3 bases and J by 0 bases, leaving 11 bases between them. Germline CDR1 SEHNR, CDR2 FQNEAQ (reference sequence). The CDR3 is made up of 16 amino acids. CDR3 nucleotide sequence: TGTGCCAGCAGCTTTCGAGAGGGGGCGAACACCGGGGAGCTGTTTTTT. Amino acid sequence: CASSFREGANTGELFF.

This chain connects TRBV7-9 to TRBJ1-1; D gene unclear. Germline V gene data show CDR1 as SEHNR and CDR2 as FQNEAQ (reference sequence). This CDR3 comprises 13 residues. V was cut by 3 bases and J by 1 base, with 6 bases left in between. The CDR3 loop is CASSFTENTEAFF. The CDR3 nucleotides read TGTGCCAGCAGCTTCACTGAGAACACTGAAGCTTTCTTT.

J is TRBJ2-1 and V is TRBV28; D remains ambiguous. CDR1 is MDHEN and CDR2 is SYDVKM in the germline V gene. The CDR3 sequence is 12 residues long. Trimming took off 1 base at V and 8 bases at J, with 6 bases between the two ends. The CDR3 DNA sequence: TGTGCCAGCAGTTTATCAACTGATGAGCAGTTCTTC. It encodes CASSLSTDEQFF.

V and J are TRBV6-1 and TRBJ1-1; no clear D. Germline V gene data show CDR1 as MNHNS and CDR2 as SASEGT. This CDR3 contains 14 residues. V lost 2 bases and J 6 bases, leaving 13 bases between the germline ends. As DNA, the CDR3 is TGTGCCAGCAGTGAAATGGTAGAATTCCCTGAAGCTTTCTTT. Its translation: CASSEMVEFPEAFF.

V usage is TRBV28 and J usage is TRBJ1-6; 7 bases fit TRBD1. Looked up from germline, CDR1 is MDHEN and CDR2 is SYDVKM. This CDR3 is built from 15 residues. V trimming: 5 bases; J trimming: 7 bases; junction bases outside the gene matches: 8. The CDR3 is CASSVLTGRNSPLHF. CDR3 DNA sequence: TGTGCCAGCAGTGTTTTGACAGGGAGAAATTCACCCCTCCACTTT. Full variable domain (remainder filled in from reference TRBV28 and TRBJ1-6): DVKVTQSSRYLVKRTGEKVFLECVQDMDHENMFWYRQDPGLGLRLIYFSYDVKMKEKGDIPEGYSVSREKKERFSLILESASTNQTSMYLCASSVLTGRNSPLHFGNGTRLTVT.

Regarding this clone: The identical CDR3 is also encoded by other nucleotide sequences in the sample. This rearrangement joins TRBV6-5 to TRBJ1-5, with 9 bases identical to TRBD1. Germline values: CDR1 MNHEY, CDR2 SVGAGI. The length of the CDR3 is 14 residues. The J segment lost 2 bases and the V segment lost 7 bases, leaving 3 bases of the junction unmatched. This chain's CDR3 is CASKRTGGNQPQHF. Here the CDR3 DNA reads TGTGCCAGCAAGCGGACAGGGGGCAATCAGCCCCAGCATTTT.

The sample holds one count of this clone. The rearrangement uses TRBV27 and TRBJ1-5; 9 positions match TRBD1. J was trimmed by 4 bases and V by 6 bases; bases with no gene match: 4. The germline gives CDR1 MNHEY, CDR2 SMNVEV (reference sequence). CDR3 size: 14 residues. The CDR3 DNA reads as TGTGCCAGCAGACGGGACAGGGAAAATCAGCCCCAGCATTTT. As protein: CASRRDRENQPQHF.

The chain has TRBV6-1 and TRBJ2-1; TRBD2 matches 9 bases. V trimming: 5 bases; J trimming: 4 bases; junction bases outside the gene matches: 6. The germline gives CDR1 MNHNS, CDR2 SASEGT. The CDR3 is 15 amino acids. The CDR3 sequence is CASSSAGGGYNEQFF. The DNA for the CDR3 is TGTGCCAGCAGTTCTGCGGGAGGGGGGTACAATGAGCAGTTCTTC.

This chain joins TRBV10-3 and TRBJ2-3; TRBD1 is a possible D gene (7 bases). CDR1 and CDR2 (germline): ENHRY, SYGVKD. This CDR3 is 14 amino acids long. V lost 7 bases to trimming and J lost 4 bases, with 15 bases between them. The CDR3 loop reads CAIMEGAQADTQYF. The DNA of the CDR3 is TGTGCCATCATGGAGGGGGCGCAGGCAGATACGCAGTATTTT.

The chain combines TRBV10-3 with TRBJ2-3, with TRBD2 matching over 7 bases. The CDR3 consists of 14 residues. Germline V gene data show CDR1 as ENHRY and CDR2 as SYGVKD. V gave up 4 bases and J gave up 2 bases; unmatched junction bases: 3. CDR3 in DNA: TGTGCCATCAGTGCAGGGACTACCACAGATACGCAGTATTTT. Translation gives CAISAGTTTDTQYF.

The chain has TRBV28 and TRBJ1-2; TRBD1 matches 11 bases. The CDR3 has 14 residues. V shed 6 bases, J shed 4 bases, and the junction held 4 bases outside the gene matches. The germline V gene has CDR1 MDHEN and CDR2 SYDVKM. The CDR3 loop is CASRGTGGGYGYTF. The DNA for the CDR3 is TGTGCCAGCAGGGGGACAGGGGGTGGCTATGGCTACACCTTC.

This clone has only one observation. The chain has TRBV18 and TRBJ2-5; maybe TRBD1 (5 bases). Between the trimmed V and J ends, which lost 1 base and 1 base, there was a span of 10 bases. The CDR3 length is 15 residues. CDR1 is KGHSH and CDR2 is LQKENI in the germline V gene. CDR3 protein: CASSPLKGPQETQYF. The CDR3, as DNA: TGTGCCAGCTCACCACTGAAGGGGCCCCAAGAGACCCAGTACTTC.